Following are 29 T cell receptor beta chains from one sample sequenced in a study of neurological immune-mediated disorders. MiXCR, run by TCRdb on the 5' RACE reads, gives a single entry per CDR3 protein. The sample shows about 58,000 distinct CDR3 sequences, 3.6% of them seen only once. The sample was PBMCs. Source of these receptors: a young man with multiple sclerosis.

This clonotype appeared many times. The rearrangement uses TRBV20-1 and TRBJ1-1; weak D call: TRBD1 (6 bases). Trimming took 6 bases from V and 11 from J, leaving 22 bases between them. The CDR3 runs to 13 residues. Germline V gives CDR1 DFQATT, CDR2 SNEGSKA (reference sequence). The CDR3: CSANKGGSSLAFF. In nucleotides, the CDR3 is TGCAGTGCCAATAAGGGGGGCTCGTCTTTGGCTTTCTTT.

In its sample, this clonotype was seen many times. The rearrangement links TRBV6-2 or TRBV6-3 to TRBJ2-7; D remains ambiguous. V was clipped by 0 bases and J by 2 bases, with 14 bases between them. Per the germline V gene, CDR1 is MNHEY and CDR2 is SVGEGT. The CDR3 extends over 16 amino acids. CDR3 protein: CASSYSTSLSTYEQYF. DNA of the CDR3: TGTGCCAGCAGTTACTCGACCAGCCTTTCAACCTACGAGCAGTACTTC.

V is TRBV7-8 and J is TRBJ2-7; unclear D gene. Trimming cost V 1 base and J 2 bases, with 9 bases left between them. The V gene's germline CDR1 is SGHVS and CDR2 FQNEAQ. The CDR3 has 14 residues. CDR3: CASSLVPGTYEQYF. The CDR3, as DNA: TGTGCCAGCAGCTTAGTTCCTGGAACCTACGAGCAGTACTTC.

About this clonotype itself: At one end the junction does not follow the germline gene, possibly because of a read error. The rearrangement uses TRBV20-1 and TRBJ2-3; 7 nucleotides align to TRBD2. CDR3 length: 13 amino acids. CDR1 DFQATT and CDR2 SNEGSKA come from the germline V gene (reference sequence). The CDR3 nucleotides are TGCAGTGCTATGGGGAGGGAGCGGGATATGCAGTATTTT. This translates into CSAMGRERDMQYF.

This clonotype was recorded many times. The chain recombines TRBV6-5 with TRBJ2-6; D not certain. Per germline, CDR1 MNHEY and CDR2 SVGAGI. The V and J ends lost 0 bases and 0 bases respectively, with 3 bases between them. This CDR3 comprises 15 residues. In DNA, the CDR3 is TGTGCCAGCAGTTACTCTGACTCTGGGGCCAACGTCCTGACTTTC. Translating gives CASSYSDSGANVLTF.

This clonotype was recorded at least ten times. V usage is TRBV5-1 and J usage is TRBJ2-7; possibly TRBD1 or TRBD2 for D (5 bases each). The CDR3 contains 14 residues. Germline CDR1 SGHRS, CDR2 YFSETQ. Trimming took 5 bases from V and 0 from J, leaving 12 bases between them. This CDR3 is CASSPEGSSYEQYF. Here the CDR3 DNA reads TGCGCCAGCAGTCCCGAGGGGTCCTCCTACGAGCAGTACTTC.

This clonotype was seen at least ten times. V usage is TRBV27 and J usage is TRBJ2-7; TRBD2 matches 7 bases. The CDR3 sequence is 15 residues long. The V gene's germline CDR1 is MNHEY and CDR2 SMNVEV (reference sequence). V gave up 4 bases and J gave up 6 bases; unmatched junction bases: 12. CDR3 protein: CASSSGGSGKGEQYF. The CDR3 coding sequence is TGTGCCAGCAGTTCCGGGGGGAGCGGGAAAGGCGAGCAGTACTTC.

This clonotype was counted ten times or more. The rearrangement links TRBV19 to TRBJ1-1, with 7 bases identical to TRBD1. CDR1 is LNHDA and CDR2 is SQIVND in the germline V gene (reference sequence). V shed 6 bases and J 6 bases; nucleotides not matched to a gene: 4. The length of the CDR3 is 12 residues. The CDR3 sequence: CASRLQGAEAFF. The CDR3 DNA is TGTGCCAGTAGACTTCAGGGGGCTGAAGCTTTCTTT.

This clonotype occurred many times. The DNA of the CDR3 is TGTGCCAGCAGCCCGACAGGGGTCGGCTACACCTTC. This translates into CASSPTGVGYTF. The gene calls are TRBV21-1 and TRBJ1-2; the table gives TRBD1 as D, unverified against the DNA. TRBV21-1 is flagged as a pseudogene. The CDR3 runs to 12 residues.

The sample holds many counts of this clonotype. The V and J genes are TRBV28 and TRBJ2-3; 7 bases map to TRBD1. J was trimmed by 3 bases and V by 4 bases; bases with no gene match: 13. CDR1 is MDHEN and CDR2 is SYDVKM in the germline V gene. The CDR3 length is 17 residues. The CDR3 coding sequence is TGTGCCAGCAGTTCCCAGGACAGGTCGTTTCGGACAGATACGCAGTATTTT. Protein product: CASSSQDRSFRTDTQYF.

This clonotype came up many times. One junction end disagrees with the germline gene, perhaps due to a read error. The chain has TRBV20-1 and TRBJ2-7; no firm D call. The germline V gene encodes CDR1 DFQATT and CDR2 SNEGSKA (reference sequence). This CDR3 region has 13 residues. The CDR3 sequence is CSARDAATYEQYF. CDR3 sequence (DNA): TGCAGTGCAAGAGACGCAGCGACCTACGAGCAGTACTTC.

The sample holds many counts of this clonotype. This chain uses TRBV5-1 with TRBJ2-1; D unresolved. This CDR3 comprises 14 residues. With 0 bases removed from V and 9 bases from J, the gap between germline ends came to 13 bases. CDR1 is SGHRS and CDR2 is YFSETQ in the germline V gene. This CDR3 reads CASSLARSEGEQFF. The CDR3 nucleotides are TGCGCCAGCAGCTTGGCCAGGTCTGAAGGTGAGCAGTTCTTC.

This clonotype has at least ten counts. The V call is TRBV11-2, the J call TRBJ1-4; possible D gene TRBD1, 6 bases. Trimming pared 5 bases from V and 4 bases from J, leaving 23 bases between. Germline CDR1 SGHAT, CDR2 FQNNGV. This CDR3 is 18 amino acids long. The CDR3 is CASSNGQRPYLYNEKLFF. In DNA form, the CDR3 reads TGTGCCAGCAGCAATGGACAGAGACCTTACCTTTATAATGAAAAACTGTTTTTT.

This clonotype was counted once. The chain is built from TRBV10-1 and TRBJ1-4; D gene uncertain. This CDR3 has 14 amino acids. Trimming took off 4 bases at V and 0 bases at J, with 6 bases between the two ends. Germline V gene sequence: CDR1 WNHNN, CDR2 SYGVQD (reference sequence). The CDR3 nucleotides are TGCGCCAGCAGTGCGCAGGCAACTAATGAAAAACTGTTTTTT. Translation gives CASSAQATNEKLFF.

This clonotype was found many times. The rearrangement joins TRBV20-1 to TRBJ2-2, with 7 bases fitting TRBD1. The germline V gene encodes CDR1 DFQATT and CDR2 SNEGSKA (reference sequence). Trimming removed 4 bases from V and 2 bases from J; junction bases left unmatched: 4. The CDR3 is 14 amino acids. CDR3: CSAIDRVNTGELFF. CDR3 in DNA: TGCAGTGCTATAGACAGGGTTAACACCGGGGAGCTGTTTTTT.

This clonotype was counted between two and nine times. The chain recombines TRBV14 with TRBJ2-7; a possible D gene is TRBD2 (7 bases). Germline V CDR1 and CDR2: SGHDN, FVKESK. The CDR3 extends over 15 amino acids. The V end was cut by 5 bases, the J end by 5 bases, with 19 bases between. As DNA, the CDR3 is TGTGCCAGCAGCGCTCCTTTGGGGGGGCTCGACGAGCAGTACTTC. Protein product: CASSAPLGGLDEQYF.

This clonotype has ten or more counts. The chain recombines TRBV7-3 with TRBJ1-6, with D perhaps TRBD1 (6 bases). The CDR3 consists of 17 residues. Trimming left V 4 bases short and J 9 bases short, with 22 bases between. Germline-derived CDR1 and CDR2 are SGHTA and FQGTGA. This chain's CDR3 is CASSSTGQGRKFSPLHF. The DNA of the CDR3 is TGTGCCAGCAGCTCTACGGGACAAGGGCGCAAATTTTCACCCCTCCACTTT.

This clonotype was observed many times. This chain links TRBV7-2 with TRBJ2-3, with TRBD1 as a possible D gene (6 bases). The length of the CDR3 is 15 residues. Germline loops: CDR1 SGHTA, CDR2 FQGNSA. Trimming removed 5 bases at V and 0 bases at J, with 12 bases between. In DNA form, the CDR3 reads TGTGCCAGCAGCGCAGGGGTTCGTAGCACAGATACGCAGTATTTT. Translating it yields CASSAGVRSTDTQYF.

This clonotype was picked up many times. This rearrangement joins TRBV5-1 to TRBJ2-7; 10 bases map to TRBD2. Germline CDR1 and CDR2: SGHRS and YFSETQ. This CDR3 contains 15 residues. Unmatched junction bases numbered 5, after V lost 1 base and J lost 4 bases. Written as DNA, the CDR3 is TGCGCCAGCAGCTTGAGCCTAGCGGGAGAGTACGAGCAGTACTTC. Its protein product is CASSLSLAGEYEQYF.

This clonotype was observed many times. The CDR3 protein is CASSEGAGLGADTQYF. The CDR3 coding sequence is TGTGCCAGCAGTGAAGGAGCGGGGCTGGGAGCAGATACGCAGTATTTT. This chain connects TRBV6-1 to TRBJ2-3, with 7 bases aligning to TRBD2. CDR3 size: 16 residues. Per the germline V gene, CDR1 is MNHNS and CDR2 is SASEGT. Germline trimming cut 1 base from V and 4 bases from J; bases unmatched to any gene: 8.

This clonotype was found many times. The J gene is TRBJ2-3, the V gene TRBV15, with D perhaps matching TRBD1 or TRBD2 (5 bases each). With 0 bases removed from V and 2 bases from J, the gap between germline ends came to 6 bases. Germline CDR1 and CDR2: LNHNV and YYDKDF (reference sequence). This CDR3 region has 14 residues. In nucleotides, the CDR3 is TGTGCCACCAGCAGAGACGGGACCACAGATACGCAGTATTTT. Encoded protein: CATSRDGTTDTQYF.

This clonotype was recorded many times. The CDR3 sequence: CASSSRGPTHNEQFF. CDR3 in DNA: TGTGCCAGCAGCTCCCGGGGGCCGACCCACAATGAGCAGTTCTTC. The chain joins TRBV5-6 to TRBJ2-1; either TRBD1 or TRBD2 may fit D (6 bases each). Between the trimmed V and J ends, which lost 3 bases and 5 bases, there was a span of 15 bases. This CDR3 contains 15 residues. Germline V gives CDR1 SGHDT, CDR2 YYEEEE.

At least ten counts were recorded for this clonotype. The CDR3 DNA is TGCAGCGTTGAAGATCCCCCCGGGAACACTGAAGCTTTCTTT. This codes for CSVEDPPGNTEAFF. The chain is built from TRBV29-1 and TRBJ1-1; D is unclear. The CDR3 totals 14 residues. Per germline, CDR1 SQVTM and CDR2 ANQGSEA. Trimming pared 0 bases from V and 1 base from J, leaving 9 bases between.

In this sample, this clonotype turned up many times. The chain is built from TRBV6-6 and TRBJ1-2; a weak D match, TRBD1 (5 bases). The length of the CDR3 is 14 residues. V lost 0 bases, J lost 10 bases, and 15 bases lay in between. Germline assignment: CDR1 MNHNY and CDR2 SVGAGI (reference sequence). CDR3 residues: CASSYSASGVDYTF. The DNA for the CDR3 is TGTGCCAGCAGTTACTCGGCCTCGGGGGTTGACTACACCTTC.

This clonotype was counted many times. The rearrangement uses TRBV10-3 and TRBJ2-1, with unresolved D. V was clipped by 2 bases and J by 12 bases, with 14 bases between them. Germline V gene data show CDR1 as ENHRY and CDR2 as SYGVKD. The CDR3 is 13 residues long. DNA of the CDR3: TGTGCCATCAGTGAGAGGGCCGATATAGGGCAGTTCTTC. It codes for CAISERADIGQFF.

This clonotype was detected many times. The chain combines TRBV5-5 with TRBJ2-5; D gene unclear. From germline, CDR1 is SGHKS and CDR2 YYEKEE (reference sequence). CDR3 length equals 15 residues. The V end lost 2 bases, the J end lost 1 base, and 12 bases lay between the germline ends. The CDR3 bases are TGTGCCAGCAGCTTCGTCCCGACGGGCCAAGAGACCCAGTACTTC. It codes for CASSFVPTGQETQYF.

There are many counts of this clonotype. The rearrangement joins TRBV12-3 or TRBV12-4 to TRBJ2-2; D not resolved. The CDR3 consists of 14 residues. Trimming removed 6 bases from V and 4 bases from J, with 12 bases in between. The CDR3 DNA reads TGTGCCAGCAGCCTCTACCCTAGCACCGGGGAGCTGTTTTTT. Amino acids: CASSLYPSTGELFF.

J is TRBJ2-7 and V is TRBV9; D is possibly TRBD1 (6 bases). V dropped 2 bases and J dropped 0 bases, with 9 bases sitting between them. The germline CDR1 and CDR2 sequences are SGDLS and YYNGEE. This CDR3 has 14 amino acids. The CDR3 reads CASSVTGNSYEQYF. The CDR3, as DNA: TGTGCCAGCAGCGTTACAGGGAACTCCTACGAGCAGTACTTC.

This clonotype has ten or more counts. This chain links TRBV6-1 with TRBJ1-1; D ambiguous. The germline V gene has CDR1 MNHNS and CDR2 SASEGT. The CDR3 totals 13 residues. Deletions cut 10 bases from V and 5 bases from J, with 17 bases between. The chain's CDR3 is CATGVDPETEAFF. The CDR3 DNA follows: TGTGCCACCGGCGTGGATCCGGAGACTGAAGCTTTCTTT.